The sequence of this T cell receptor beta chain was determined in a study of blood T cell repertoires in COVID-19. On the study more broadly: Samples taken during acute and convalescent COVID-19 were collected in the United States, Italy and Spain.

The CDR3 contains 16 residues. The V gene's germline CDR1 is SEHNR and CDR2 FQNEAQ (reference sequence). The V and J ends lost 5 bases and 2 bases, in that order; junction bases with no gene match: 6. Clones were read by immunoSEQ multiplex PCR, and TCRdb kept only the in-frame ones, dropping some. The repertoire includes 200,000 to 300,000 clones, about 91% of them detected once, and 2% to 3% sits in the top ten. The chain couples TRBV7-9 to TRBJ2-3; 11 bases agree with TRBD2. The clonotype originates from a person aged 18 to 29 with COVID-19, enrolled during active disease. The sample comprised peripheral blood. The CDR3 bases are TGTGCCAGCAGCGGGGGACTAGCGGAACACACAGATACGCAGTATTTT. Translated, it gives CASSGGLAEHTDTQYF.